Presented here are 29 T cell receptor beta chains from one specimen sequenced in a study of blood T cell repertoires in COVID-19. Sequenced by immunoSEQ multiplex PCR; TCRdb stores in-frame clones only, minus some. The sample records over 150,000 clones, 65% to 90% being singletons. Material: peripheral blood. These receptors were collected from a human donor in a cohort sampled during active COVID-19.

Only one count was recorded for this clone. In DNA, the CDR3 is TGTGCCACCAGTGATGCCGGGACACCCCAAAACATTCAGTACTTC. Its translation: CATSDAGTPQNIQYF. The chain carries TRBV24-1 and TRBJ2-4; D is possibly TRBD1 (6 bases). Germline CDR1 and CDR2: KGHDR and SFDVKD. The CDR3 is 15 amino acids. V lost 3 bases and J lost 5, with 13 bases in between.

A single count supports this clone. The CDR3 here is CASSPSDTLSYEQYF. In DNA form, the CDR3 reads TGTGCCAGCAGCCCCTCCGACACCCTCTCCTACGAGCAGTACTTC. The V call is TRBV7-8, the J call TRBJ2-7; D is uncertain. The CDR3 is made up of 15 amino acids. Per the germline V gene, CDR1 is SGHVS and CDR2 is FQNEAQ. Trimming cost V 5 bases and J 0 bases, with 14 bases left between them.

CDR3 protein: CASGLVVTSGISDTQYF. CDR3 nucleotide sequence: TGTGCTAGTGGTTTGGTAGTGACTAGCGGGATTTCAGATACGCAGTATTTT. The chain recombines TRBV12-5 with TRBJ2-3; the match to TRBD2 covers 11 bases. CDR3 size: 17 residues. V trimming: 0 bases; J trimming: 4 bases; junction bases outside the gene matches: 6. CDR1 and CDR2 (germline): LGHNT, FRNRAP.

The V call is TRBV27, the J call TRBJ2-7; 11 bases match TRBD1. The CDR3 contains 14 residues. Germline V lookup: CDR1 MNHEY, CDR2 SMNVEV (reference sequence). With 6 bases clipped from V and 5 bases from J, the junction kept 6 bases outside the gene matches. CDR3 DNA: TGTGCCAGCAGGGGTCGGGACAGGGGGAACGAGCAGTACTTC. Its translation: CASRGRDRGNEQYF.

This chain uses TRBV7-6 with TRBJ2-1; 7 bases line up with TRBD2. V trimming: 1 base; J trimming: 0 bases; junction bases outside the gene matches: 6. This CDR3 is 17 amino acids long. Per germline, CDR1 SGHVS and CDR2 FNYEAQ. The CDR3 loop is CASSLDWGGSSYNEQFF. CDR3 in DNA: TGTGCCAGCAGCTTAGATTGGGGCGGGAGCTCCTACAATGAGCAGTTCTTC.

J is TRBJ2-7 and V is TRBV25-1; 10 bases fit TRBD1. The CDR3 length is 13 residues. With V trimmed by 4 bases and J by 4 bases, 1 base remained unmatched. Germline lookup yields CDR1 MGHDK and CDR2 SYGVNS. The CDR3 coding sequence is TGTGCCAGCAGTGGGGACAGGGGATACGAGCAGTACTTC. Protein: CASSGDRGYEQYF.

The rearrangement uses TRBV6-6 and TRBJ2-1; 7 positions match TRBD2. CDR1 and CDR2 (germline): MNHNY, SVGAGI (reference sequence). This CDR3 is 17 amino acids long. Germline trimming cut 5 bases from V and 5 bases from J; bases unmatched to any gene: 15. CDR3: CASSPPSGTTLNNEQFF. As DNA, the CDR3 is TGTGCCAGCAGTCCCCCCAGTGGGACTACCTTAAACAATGAGCAGTTCTTC.

The V and J genes are TRBV5-1 and TRBJ2-3, with D uncertain. CDR3 size: 15 residues. V was pared by 1 base and J by 1 base, with 10 bases between. Germline V gives CDR1 SGHRS, CDR2 YFSETQ. The CDR3 loop reads CASSLLGQGTDTQYF. The CDR3 nucleotides read TGCGCCAGCAGCTTGCTTGGCCAGGGCACAGATACGCAGTATTTT.

The chain couples TRBV18 to TRBJ1-5, with unresolved D. There are 13 residues in the CDR3. Germline loops: CDR1 KGHSH, CDR2 LQKENI. The ends were cut back, 4 bases at V and 2 bases at J, with 6 bases in the middle. Here the CDR3 reads CASSQEGNQPQHF. The CDR3 region has the DNA TGTGCCAGCTCACAGGAGGGCAATCAGCCCCAGCATTTT.

This clone was counted ten times or more. This sample also contains other DNA sequences that code for the same CDR3. This chain uses TRBV12-3 or TRBV12-4 with TRBJ2-5; D unclear. This CDR3 comprises 12 residues. V was shortened by 3 bases and J by 4 bases, with 6 bases between the two germline ends. In DNA, the CDR3 is TGTGCCAGCAGTTTGGGCAGAGAGACCCAGTACTTC. This encodes CASSLGRETQYF.

The rearrangement uses TRBV13 and TRBJ2-7; D call uncertain. Germline assignment: CDR1 PRHDT and CDR2 FYEKMQ (reference sequence). With 2 bases removed from V and 2 bases from J, the gap between germline ends came to 10 bases. CDR3 length: 14 amino acids. The CDR3, as DNA: TGTGCCAGCAGCTTACAACATCCTCCCTACGAGCAGTACTTC. Protein product: CASSLQHPPYEQYF.

The rearrangement links TRBV5-1 to TRBJ1-4; D uncertain. The germline V and J ends were trimmed by 4 bases and 8 bases, with 24 bases remaining between them. CDR3 length equals 17 residues. CDR1 and CDR2 (germline): SGHRS, YFSETQ. The DNA for the CDR3 is TGCGCCAGCAGCCCCCCCGGGAGTTACGGGATGGGAGAAAAACTGTTTTTT. It codes for CASSPPGSYGMGEKLFF.

The rearrangement joins TRBV3-1 (or the pseudogene TRBV3-2) to TRBJ1-1; D call uncertain. In germline, CDR1 is LGHDT, CDR2 YNNKEL (reference sequence). Trimming shortened V by 5 bases and J by 0 bases, and 10 bases separated the two germline ends. The CDR3 runs 14 residues. CDR3 nucleotides: TGTGCCAGCAGCGGAGCTCCTATGAACACTGAAGCTTTCTTT. It specifies CASSGAPMNTEAFF.

The chain uses TRBV25-1 and TRBJ2-1; the D gene is possibly TRBD2 (6 bases). V dropped 2 bases and J dropped 2 bases, with 10 bases sitting between them. The germline V gene has CDR1 MGHDK and CDR2 SYGVNS. The CDR3 spans 15 residues. The CDR3 sequence is CASSETRRAYNEQFF. The CDR3 bases are TGTGCCAGCAGTGAAACACGGAGGGCCTACAATGAGCAGTTCTTC.

CDR3 in DNA: TGTGCCAGCAGCCAAATCGGACTAGCCTACCAAGAGACCCAGTACTTC. Its translation is CASSQIGLAYQETQYF. The rearrangement joins TRBV4-2 to TRBJ2-5; TRBD2 aligns across 8 bases. The length of the CDR3 is 16 residues. Germline V gene sequence: CDR1 LGHNA, CDR2 YNFKEQ. The V and J ends lost 2 bases and 0 bases, in that order; junction bases with no gene match: 5.

V and J are TRBV7-2 and TRBJ2-7; tentatively, D is TRBD1 (6 bases). The CDR3 covers 14 residues. V was cut by 5 bases and J by 1 base, with 12 bases left in between. Germline CDR1 reads SGHTA; CDR2 reads FQGNSA. The CDR3, as DNA: TGTGCCAGCAGCACCTCGACAGGTTCCTACGAGCAGTACTTC. It specifies CASSTSTGSYEQYF.

This clone was seen once. The chain combines TRBV7-8 with TRBJ2-7; 7 positions match TRBD2. Germline CDR1 and CDR2: SGHVS and FQNEAQ. The CDR3 extends over 17 amino acids. The V segment lost 7 bases and the J segment 3 bases; nucleotides outside the gene matches: 18. In DNA form, the CDR3 reads TGTGCCAGCAAACTATCCGGCGTGGCGGGAGTGTTCTACGAGCAGTACTTC. Protein product: CASKLSGVAGVFYEQYF.

This chain uses TRBV19 with TRBJ2-1; 11 bases are shared with TRBD2. CDR1 is LNHDA and CDR2 is SQIVND in the germline V gene (reference sequence). J was trimmed by 3 bases and V by 6 bases; bases with no gene match: 4. This CDR3 has 15 residues. This CDR3 reads CASSGLAGHYNEQFF. The CDR3 DNA reads TGTGCCAGTAGCGGACTAGCGGGCCACTACAATGAGCAGTTCTTC.

The V and J genes are TRBV5-1 and TRBJ2-1; the match to TRBD2 covers 7 bases. Germline trimming cut 0 bases from V and 7 bases from J; bases unmatched to any gene: 10. This CDR3 contains 16 residues. The V gene's germline CDR1 is SGHRS and CDR2 YFSETQ. This CDR3 is CASSLGLDGRWNEQFF. DNA for the CDR3: TGCGCCAGCAGCTTGGGTTTAGACGGGAGGTGGAATGAGCAGTTCTTC.

V and J are TRBV5-6 and TRBJ2-2, with D unclear. In germline, CDR1 is SGHDT, CDR2 YYEEEE. V shed 4 bases and J shed 3 bases, with 16 bases lying between them. The CDR3 is 16 amino acids. The CDR3: CASSPYTRPYTGELFF. Written as DNA, the CDR3 is TGTGCCAGCAGCCCCTATACGCGGCCATACACCGGGGAGCTGTTTTTT.

This clone appeared once. V and J are TRBV4-1 and TRBJ1-4; the match to TRBD1 covers 9 bases. J lost 3 bases, V lost 4 bases, and 3 bases had no gene match. Per the germline V gene, CDR1 is MGHRA and CDR2 is YSYEKL. The CDR3 contains 15 residues. CDR3 nucleotides: TGCGCCAGCAGCCGGACAGGGGTGGCTAATGAAAAACTGTTTTTT. Translated, it gives CASSRTGVANEKLFF.

The chain employs TRBV6-5 and TRBJ2-1; 9 positions agree with TRBD1. The CDR3 is 15 amino acids. The trim removed 6 bases at V and 3 bases at J, leaving 6 bases unmatched. CDR1 and CDR2 from the germline V gene are MNHEY and SVGAGI. In DNA form, the CDR3 reads TGTGCCAGCAGCCCCGGGACAGGGAGCTACAATGAGCAGTTCTTC. This translates into CASSPGTGSYNEQFF.

This clone was seen only a few times. The rearrangement joins TRBV3-1 (or the pseudogene TRBV3-2) to TRBJ2-7; D not resolved. V was cut by 0 bases and J by 1 base, with 4 bases left in between. Germline-derived CDR1 and CDR2 are LGHDT and YNNKEL (reference sequence). The CDR3 extends over 13 amino acids. The CDR3 nucleotides are TGTGCCAGCAGCCAAGACTATTCCTACGAGCAGTACTTC. It is translated as CASSQDYSYEQYF.

This sequence joins TRBV6-6 and TRBJ1-2; D is possibly TRBD1 (5 bases). Germline loops: CDR1 MNHNY, CDR2 SVGAGI (reference sequence). Trimming pared 1 base from V and 8 bases from J, leaving 11 bases between. The CDR3 loop spans 13 amino acids. The DNA of the CDR3 is TGTGCCAGCAGTTACTGGCAGGGAGGCGGCTACACCTTC. Amino acid sequence: CASSYWQGGGYTF.

The chain uses TRBV19 and TRBJ2-2, with D hard to call. CDR1 LNHDA and CDR2 SQIVND come from the germline V gene (reference sequence). The CDR3 sequence is 14 residues long. V lost 10 bases and J 4 bases, leaving 16 bases between the germline ends. CDR3 sequence reads: CATEESETTGELFF. The CDR3, as DNA: TGTGCCACCGAGGAATCGGAGACCACCGGGGAGCTGTTTTTT.

This CDR3 is CASSLIGTSSNEQFF. DNA for the CDR3: TGTGCCAGCAGCTTAATAGGGACTTCTTCCAATGAGCAGTTCTTC. The rearrangement joins TRBV7-9 to TRBJ2-1, with a tentative D call TRBD2 (6 bases). The CDR3 runs to 15 residues. Trimming stripped 2 bases from V and 6 bases from J, with 14 bases between. Germline loops: CDR1 SEHNR, CDR2 FQNEAQ (reference sequence).

The chain is built from TRBV27 and TRBJ1-6; the D gene is possibly TRBD1 (6 bases). This CDR3 has 15 residues. V was clipped by 2 bases and J by 7 bases, with 12 bases between them. Germline values: CDR1 MNHEY, CDR2 SMNVEV (reference sequence). CDR3 protein: CASSLSGQFNSPLHF. CDR3 DNA sequence: TGTGCCAGCAGTTTAAGCGGACAGTTCAATTCACCCCTCCACTTT.

The rearrangement joins TRBV4-1 to TRBJ2-7, with D unclear. There are 14 residues in the CDR3. V gave up 0 bases and J gave up 3 bases, with 9 bases separating them. Germline V gene data show CDR1 as MGHRA and CDR2 as YSYEKL. The CDR3 DNA is TGCGCCAGCAGCCAAGAAGCGCCGTACTACGAGCAGTACTTC. Its translation is CASSQEAPYYEQYF.

V gene TRBV12-3 or TRBV12-4 combines with J gene TRBJ2-2; D is undetermined. The V end lost 1 base, the J end lost 7 bases, and 7 bases lay between the germline ends. The CDR3 covers 13 residues. As DNA, the CDR3 is TGTGCCAGCAGTTTAGGTAGCTACGGGGAGCTGTTTTTT. Protein sequence: CASSLGSYGELFF.